This T cell receptor beta chain was observed in a study of CD8+ T cells in alopecia areata. The overall study: Tofacitinib was taken orally by treated patients, and the dose was 5 to 10 mg twice daily.

CDR1 and CDR2 (germline): SGHAT, FQNNGV. V was pared by 5 bases and J by 2 bases, with 6 bases of the junction left unmatched. CDR3 length: 14 residues. RNA extraction was followed by reverse transcription into cDNA, which acted as the sequencing template. This table comes from immunoSEQ multiplex PCR, and its TCRdb copy is limited to in-frame clones, with some not included. In the table there are about 200,000 clones, 50% to 70% of which are singletons. The sample here was CD4+ T cells sorted from blood, taken at week 0. This chain links TRBV11-2 with TRBJ2-7, with 7 positions matching TRBD2. This receptor was identified in a human donor with alopecia areata. The CDR3 DNA reads TGTGCCAGCAGCCCTTCTAGCGGAGCCTACGAGCAGTACTTC. Translating gives CASSPSSGAYEQYF. Combining the CDR3 with reference TRBV11-2 and TRBJ2-7 gives the whole variable domain EAGVAQSPRYKIIEKRQSVAFWCNPISGHATLYWYQQILGQGPKLLIQFQNNGVVDDSQLPKDRFSAERLKGVDSTLKIQPAKLEDSAVYLCASSPSSGAYEQYFGPGTRLTVT.